This T cell receptor (beta chain) appears in the sequencing data of a study of blood T cell repertoires in COVID-19. Study-level information: Spain, Italy and the United States supplied samples that represented acute and convalescent COVID-19. From T cells, B-cell-depleted T cells, or PBMCs came the material, which was cDNA or gDNA.

This CDR3 spans 17 amino acids. The J segment lost 0 bases and the V segment lost 3 bases, leaving 10 bases of the junction unmatched. CDR1 and CDR2 (germline): SGHNT, YYREEE (reference sequence). Source study methods: Amplification of reference gene primers was used by the study to estimate nucleated cell counts. Assay used: immunoSEQ multiplex PCR; TCRdb lists only in-frame clones, some missing. V and J calls and clone size are copied from that table; D and trimming were computed from the DNA. Here the sample spans about 87,000 clones, about nine tenths being singletons. This chain uses TRBV5-4 with TRBJ1-1; 8 nucleotides agree with TRBD1. The sequenced sample was peripheral blood. The receptor's source is a woman aged 80 or over with acute or convalescent COVID-19. The CDR3: CASSSGTGPRLNTEAFF. The CDR3 nucleotides read TGTGCCAGCAGCTCCGGGACAGGCCCCCGATTGAACACTGAAGCTTTCTTT.